This TCR beta chain emerged from a study of early T cells in non-severe SARS-CoV-2 infection. Looking at the study overall: It was bulk RNA from unsorted whole blood that was sequenced, and the chains were unpaired. General observations from the study: Sequences matched to VDJdb favored anti-spike CD8 responses, while private and CD4 specificities were missed.

Individual cDNA molecules received unique molecular identifiers. TCRdb re-called the 5' RACE reads through MiXCR, storing one row per CDR3 protein. The sample consists of some 54,000 distinct CDR3 sequences, more than 8.5% of them appearing once. The CDR3 has 15 residues. CDR1 is SGHVS and CDR2 is FNYEAQ in the germline V gene. Deletions cut 1 base from V and 8 bases from J, with 16 bases between. This clonotype was picked up many times. Its antigen is not identified. Sequenced input: whole blood. The chain recombines TRBV7-6 with TRBJ2-3, with D possibly matching TRBD1 (6 bases). The source of this sequence is an adult who was a healthcare worker with PCR-confirmed SARS-CoV-2 infection or an uninfected control (not recorded which). The chain's CDR3 is CASSLGQASQVTQYF. The CDR3, as DNA: TGTGCCAGCAGCTTAGGACAGGCCTCACAGGTTACGCAGTATTTT.